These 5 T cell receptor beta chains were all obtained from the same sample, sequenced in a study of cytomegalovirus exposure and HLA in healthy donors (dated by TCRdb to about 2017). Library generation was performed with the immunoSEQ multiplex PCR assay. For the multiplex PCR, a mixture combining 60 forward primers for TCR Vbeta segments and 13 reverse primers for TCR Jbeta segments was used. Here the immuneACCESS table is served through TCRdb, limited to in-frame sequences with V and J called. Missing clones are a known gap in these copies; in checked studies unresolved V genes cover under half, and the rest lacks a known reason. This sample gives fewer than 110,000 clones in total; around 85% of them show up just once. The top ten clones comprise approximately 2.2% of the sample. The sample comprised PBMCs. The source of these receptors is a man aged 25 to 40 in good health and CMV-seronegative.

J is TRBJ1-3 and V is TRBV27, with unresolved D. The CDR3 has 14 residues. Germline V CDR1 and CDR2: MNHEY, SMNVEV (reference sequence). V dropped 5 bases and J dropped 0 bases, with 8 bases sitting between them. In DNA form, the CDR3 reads TGTGCCAGCAGTCTAACAGCCTCTGGAAACACCATATATTTT. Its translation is CASSLTASGNTIYF.

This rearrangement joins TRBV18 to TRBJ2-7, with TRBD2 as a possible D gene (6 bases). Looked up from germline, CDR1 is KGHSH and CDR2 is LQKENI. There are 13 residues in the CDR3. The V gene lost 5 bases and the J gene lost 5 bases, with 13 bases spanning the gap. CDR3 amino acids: CASSFTSLDEQYF. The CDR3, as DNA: TGTGCCAGCTCATTTACTAGCCTCGACGAGCAGTACTTC.

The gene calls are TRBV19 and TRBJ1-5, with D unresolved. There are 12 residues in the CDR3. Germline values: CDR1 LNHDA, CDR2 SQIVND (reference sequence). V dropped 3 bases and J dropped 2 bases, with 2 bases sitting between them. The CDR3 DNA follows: TGTGCCAGTAGTATCGGCAATCAGCCCCAGCATTTT. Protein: CASSIGNQPQHF.

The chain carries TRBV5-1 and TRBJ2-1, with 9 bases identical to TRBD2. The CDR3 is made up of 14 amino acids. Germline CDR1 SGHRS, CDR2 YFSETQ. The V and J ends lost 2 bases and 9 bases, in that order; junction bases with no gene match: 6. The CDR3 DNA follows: TGCGCCAGCAGCTTTGTAGCGGGAGTGCTTGAGCAGTTCTTC. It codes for CASSFVAGVLEQFF.

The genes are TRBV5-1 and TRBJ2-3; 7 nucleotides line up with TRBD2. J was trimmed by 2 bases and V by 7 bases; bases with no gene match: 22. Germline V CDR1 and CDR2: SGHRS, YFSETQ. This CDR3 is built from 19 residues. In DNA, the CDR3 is TGCGCCAGCGATCAGCGGGGATCGCCGGAGCGGGGACCCACAGATACGCAGTATTTT. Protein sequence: CASDQRGSPERGPTDTQYF. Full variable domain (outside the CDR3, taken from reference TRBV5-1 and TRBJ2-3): KAGVTQTPRYLIKTRGQQVTLSCSPISGHRSVSWYQQTPGQGLQFLFEYFSETQRNKGNFPGRFSGRQFSNSRSEMNVSTLELGDSALYLCASDQRGSPERGPTDTQYFGPGTRLTVL.